The 18 T cell receptor delta chains below were found in one sample sequenced in a study of gamma-delta chains in newborns, infants, children. TCRdb reapplied CATT to the reads. Here the sample spans approximately 4,900 delta-chain clones, around 4.2% being singletons. Material: blood. The receptors shown here come from a child who was a newborn, infant or young child, either healthy, febrile or measles-vaccinated (not recorded which).

The sample holds a few counts of this clone. A much larger clone sits a single nucleotide away, making a read error possible. Other nucleotide sequences from this sample produce the same CDR3. The chain employs TRDV2 and TRDJ3; 11 nucleotides agree with TRDD3. The CDR3 consists of 20 residues. V shed 3 bases and J 0 bases; nucleotides not matched to a gene: 9. In germline, CDR1 is GEAIGNYY, CDR2 EKD. CDR3 protein: CACDALLGDISSWDTRQMFF. CDR3 DNA sequence: TGTGCCTGTGACGCCTTACTGGGGGATATAAGCTCCTGGGACACCCGACAGATGTTTTTC.

This clone was seen more than once but under ten times. TCRdb's protein, taken from a much larger clone, differs from this DNA's translation at residue 11, likely owing to a read error; the protein displayed comes from the DNA. The chain recombines TRDV2 with TRDJ2, with 7 bases identical to TRDD3. CDR1 is GEAIGNYY and CDR2 is EKD in the germline V gene. This CDR3 is built from 14 residues. CDR3 DNA: TGTGCCTGTGACACCGTCGGGATACAAGCACACCTCTTCTTT. Translation gives CACDTVGIQAHLFF.

Concerning this clone itself: The germline gene is not matched at one end of the junction; a read error may be the cause. The chain couples TRDV2 to TRDJ1, with 13 bases aligning to TRDD3. The germline V gene encodes CDR1 GEAIGNYY and CDR2 EKD. The CDR3 is 20 residues long. CDR3 sequence: CACGTGRFTGGYAYTDKLIF. The CDR3 DNA follows: TGTGCCTGTGGCACCGGTAGGTTTACTGGGGGATACGCTTACACCGATAAACTCATCTTT.

Notes on this clone: A far larger clone lies a single base away; this is likely a read error. This sample includes further DNA sequences coding for the same CDR3. CDR3 sequence reads: CALGKTLPSDLLGVVTAQLFF. CDR3 in DNA: TGTGCTCTTGGGAAAACACTTCCTTCCGACTTACTGGGGGTCGTGACAGCACAACTCTTCTTT. V usage is TRDV1 and J usage is TRDJ2, with 8 bases fitting TRDD3. The germline V gene encodes CDR1 TSWWSYY and CDR2 QGS. This CDR3 region has 21 residues. J lost 3 bases, V lost 5 bases, and 23 bases had no gene match.

This clone was observed a few times. This may be a read error, as it is one base from a much larger clone. The J gene is TRDJ3, the V gene TRDV1; 10 bases line up with TRDD3. The CDR3 contains 20 residues. CDR1 TSWWSYY and CDR2 QGS come from the germline V gene. Trimming took 0 bases from V and 0 from J; bases not matched to a gene: 5. CDR3 region: CALGELWGIPCSWDTRQMFF. CDR3 nucleotides: TGTGCTCTTGGGGAACTATGGGGGATACCCTGCTCCTGGGACACCCGACAGATGTTTTTC.

This clone was observed a few times. TCRdb has a much larger clone's protein, which differs at residue 8 from the translation of this DNA, likely because of a read error; what is shown is the protein translated from the DNA. The chain employs TRDV1 and TRDJ1; D is perhaps TRDD3 (6 bases). CDR3 length: 14 amino acids. V gave up 7 bases and J gave up 2 bases, with 14 bases separating them. CDR1 is TSWWSYY, CDR2 QGS, per germline. CDR3 sequence: CALEYTGWTDKLIF. The DNA of the CDR3 is TGTGCTCTTGAATACACTGGGTGGACCGATAAACTCATCTTT.

This clone was found a few times. TCRdb pairs this DNA with a much larger clone's protein that differs at residue 17, likely a read error; the protein shown was translated from the DNA. The gene calls are TRDV2 and TRDJ3; 12 bases are a match to TRDD3. The CDR3 runs to 19 residues. CDR1 and CDR2 from the germline V gene are GEAIGNYY and EKD. The DNA of the CDR3 is TGTGCCTGTGACACCGTACTGGGGGATACTAGCTGGGACACCCGACAGGTGTTTTTC. Translation: CACDTVLGDTSWDTRQVFF.

This clone has a handful of counts. This DNA's translation and the protein TCRdb lists, from a much larger clone, do not match at residue 5, likely due to a read error; the protein shown is translated from the DNA. The chain employs TRDV2 and TRDJ3; 10 bases match TRDD3. V was clipped by 3 bases and J by 0 bases; unmatched bases: 1. This CDR3 region has 17 residues. CDR1 is GEAIGNYY and CDR2 is EKD in the germline V gene. The CDR3 DNA follows: TGTGCCTGTGACGCTGGGGGATACTCCTGGGACACCCGACAGATGTTTTTC. Translating gives CACDAGGYSWDTRQMFF.

A remark on this clone: TCRdb records a much larger clone's protein for this DNA, with a difference at residue 7 that likely arises from a read error; the protein given is the translation of the DNA. This chain uses TRDV3 with TRDJ1; 11 bases match TRDD3. The CDR3 totals 17 residues. CDR1 is TVYSNPD, CDR2 GDNSRS, per germline (reference sequence). Trimming cost V 1 base and J 0 bases; bases outside gene matches: 10. The CDR3 here is CAFIFPMGDTYTDKLIF. As DNA, the CDR3 is TGTGCCTTTATCTTCCCAATGGGGGATACGTACACCGATAAACTCATCTTT.

This clone was observed a few times. The protein in TCRdb stems from a much larger clone and differs at residue 7 from this DNA's translation, likely a read error; here the protein is translated from the DNA. The J gene is TRDJ1, the V gene TRDV2; TRDD3 agrees at 10 bases. V lost 0 bases to trimming and J lost 2 bases; unmatched junction nucleotides: 17. The CDR3 runs to 20 residues. Germline-derived CDR1 and CDR2 are GEAIGNYY and EKD. This chain's CDR3 is CACDTVRLFSVLGDTDKLIF. CDR3 coding DNA: TGTGCCTGTGACACCGTACGCTTGTTTTCCGTACTGGGGGATACCGATAAACTCATCTTT.

This clone is medium-sized in the sample. The chain uses TRDV1 and TRDJ1; TRDD3 might be the D (6 bases). This CDR3 comprises 14 residues. From germline, CDR1 is TSWWSYY and CDR2 QGS. V lost 7 bases and J 2 bases, leaving 14 bases between the germline ends. The CDR3 coding sequence is TGTGCTCTTGAATACACTGGGAGGACCGATAAACTCATCTTT. It yields the protein CALEYTGRTDKLIF.

Note on this clone: This sequence may be a read error, since a much larger clone differs from it by one base. This sample includes further DNA sequences coding for the same CDR3. The chain joins TRAV29/DV5 to TRDJ1; TRDD3 matches 11 bases. The CDR3 contains 25 residues. CDR1 and CDR2 from the germline V gene are NSMFDY and ISSIKDK. DNA of the CDR3: TGTGCAGCAAGCCTAAACGTACTCCTTCCTACTGGGGGATATGGCCTCCCGCAGAGGGCTGATAAACTTATCTTT. Residues: CAASLNVLLPTGGYGLPQRADKLIF.

This clone occurred a few times. A read error is the likely source, as a far larger clone sits one nucleotide away. At the DNA level, this CDR3 is encoded by other sequences in the same sample as well. This chain joins TRDV2 and TRDJ3, with 8 bases matching TRDD3. Germline lookup yields CDR1 GEAIGNYY and CDR2 EKD. This CDR3 has 19 residues. This chain's CDR3 is CACDTGEGGYSWDTRQMFF. DNA for the CDR3: TGTGCCTGCGACACCGGGGAAGGGGGATACTCCTGGGACACCCGACAGATGTTTTTC.

Turning to this clone: It is likely a read error: a sequence one base away is far more abundant. This CDR3 is also generated by other DNA sequences in the sample. The CDR3 DNA reads as TGTGCCTGTGACCCCATTCCCAACCGTCTGGCTCTGACAGCACAACTCTTCTTT. Encoded protein: CACDPIPNRLALTAQLFF. J is TRDJ2 and V is TRDV2; D is uncertain. Per the germline V gene, CDR1 is GEAIGNYY and CDR2 is EKD. The CDR3 loop spans 18 amino acids. The V gene lost 3 bases and the J gene lost 3 bases, with 22 bases spanning the gap.

Of note for this clone: This is likely an artifact of a read error, given a far larger clone one base away. Distinct nucleotide sequences in the sample also encode this CDR3. The chain combines TRDV1 with TRDJ1, with 12 positions matching TRDD3. CDR1 is TSWWSYY and CDR2 is QGS in the germline V gene. The CDR3 runs to 24 residues. V gave up 0 bases and J gave up 0 bases; unmatched junction bases: 23. CDR3 DNA sequence: TGTGCTCTTGGGGAACTTACCGTGTCGGAGCTGGGGGATACGGGGAACCCGTACACCGATAAACTCATCTTT. Protein sequence: CALGELTVSELGDTGNPYTDKLIF.

This clone was seen only a few times. This likely came from a read error, as a far larger clone is one base away. This chain links TRDV2 with TRDJ2; TRDD3 matches 8 bases. This CDR3 contains 15 residues. Germline V gene data show CDR1 as GEAIGNYY and CDR2 as EKD. The CDR3 region is CAYDTGGYLTAQLFF. The CDR3 bases are TGTGCCTATGACACCGGGGGATATTTGACAGCACAACTCTTCTTT.

As concerns this clone: A much larger clone sits a single nucleotide away, making a read error possible. The rearrangement links TRDV3 to TRDJ3, with D perhaps TRDD2 or TRDD3 (5 bases each). From germline, CDR1 is TVYSNPD and CDR2 GDNSRS (reference sequence). V dropped 0 bases and J dropped 0 bases, with 24 bases sitting between them. The CDR3 consists of 21 residues. The CDR3 loop reads CAFRTFLRLLDVSWDTRQMFF. The CDR3 DNA is TGTGCCTTTAGAACTTTCCTCCGGTTACTGGATGTCTCCTGGGACACCCGACAGATGTTTTTC.

The sample holds a few counts of this clone. For this DNA, TCRdb reports the protein of a much larger clone, which diverges at residue 4, most likely from a read error; the protein presented here is translated directly from the DNA. The V and J genes are TRDV3 and TRDJ1; TRDD3 agrees at 10 bases. The V and J ends lost 3 bases and 0 bases, in that order; junction bases with no gene match: 19. In germline, CDR1 is TVYSNPD, CDR2 GDNSRS (reference sequence). CDR3 length: 19 amino acids. The CDR3 region has the DNA TGTGCCTTGGCACTACTGAACTGGGGGATTGGCAGGTACACCGATAAACTCATCTTT. It is translated as CALALLNWGIGRYTDKLIF.